Below, 21 T cell receptor beta chains from the same sample are listed, as sequenced in a study of lymphopenia after photon versus proton radiotherapy. Some clones are missing from TCRdb's copy, which holds only in-frame ones; the method was immunoSEQ multiplex PCR. The sample includes tens of thousands of clones, approximately 80% of them seen just once. This specimen consisted of peripheral blood, obtained from a patient treated with proton-based radiotherapy. The receptors were gathered from a woman between 65 and 79 years old with pancreatic cancer.

This clone was observed a single time. This CDR3 reads CATSRDLSETQYF. In DNA form, the CDR3 reads TGTGCCACCAGCAGAGATCTTAGTGAGACCCAGTACTTC. This rearrangement joins TRBV15 to TRBJ2-5, with unresolved D. The CDR3 is 13 amino acids. Germline lookup yields CDR1 LNHNV and CDR2 YYDKDF (reference sequence). Trimming stripped 0 bases from V and 5 bases from J, with 7 bases between.

This chain joins TRBV5-4 and TRBJ1-1, with 7 bases matching TRBD1. The CDR3 has 13 residues. The V gene end was trimmed by 1 base and the J gene end by 3 bases; junction bases not matched to a gene: 0. Germline CDR1 SGHNT, CDR2 YYREEE (reference sequence). CDR3 region: CASSLTGDTEAFF. The CDR3, as DNA: TGTGCCAGCAGCTTGACAGGGGACACTGAAGCTTTCTTT.

The genes are TRBV28 and TRBJ2-7; the D gene is possibly TRBD2 (5 bases). Trimming pared 8 bases from V and 0 bases from J, leaving 20 bases between. This CDR3 is 16 amino acids long. Per germline, CDR1 MDHEN and CDR2 SYDVKM. CDR3 amino acids: CASYPPRGTPSYEQYF. CDR3 nucleotide sequence: TGTGCCAGCTATCCCCCCCGGGGAACCCCCTCCTACGAGCAGTACTTC.

The chain joins TRBV19 to TRBJ1-1; D is unclear. Per germline, CDR1 LNHDA and CDR2 SQIVND (reference sequence). Between the trimmed V and J ends, which lost 4 bases and 1 base, there was a span of 7 bases. The CDR3 is 13 amino acids. The CDR3, as DNA: TGTGCCAGTAGTACCTGGGAGAACACTGAAGCTTTCTTT. Translation: CASSTWENTEAFF.

This clone has only a few counts. The rearrangement uses TRBV5-4 and TRBJ1-1; TRBD1 matches 7 bases. The CDR3 spans 15 residues. In germline, CDR1 is SGHNT, CDR2 YYREEE (reference sequence). Trimming removed 3 bases from V and 6 bases from J; junction bases left unmatched: 11. The CDR3 loop is CASSSRGVQGPEAFF. The CDR3 region has the DNA TGTGCCAGCAGCTCCCGGGGAGTACAGGGGCCTGAAGCTTTCTTT.

This chain links TRBV12-5 with TRBJ2-7; D ambiguous. The CDR3 length is 12 residues. CDR1 and CDR2 (germline): LGHNT, FRNRAP. V was clipped by 6 bases and J by 4 bases, with 10 bases between them. DNA for the CDR3: TGTGCTAGTGGCCTCGGAGATTACGAGCAGTACTTC. It translates to CASGLGDYEQYF.

V and J are TRBV7-9 and TRBJ2-5; 7 nucleotides agree with TRBD2. Gene TRBJ2-7 matches the end of the DNA better, so the J call may be wrong. CDR1 SEHNR and CDR2 FQNEAQ come from the germline V gene (reference sequence). There are 17 residues in the CDR3. CDR3 nucleotide sequence: TGTGCCAGCAGCGCACCTAGTCGGGACTATCACTCCTACGAGCAGTACTTC. This gives the protein CASSAPSRDYHSYEQYF.

The chain uses TRBV7-2 and TRBJ2-5; 9 nucleotides align to TRBD1. The CDR3 is 14 residues long. Germline lookup yields CDR1 SGHTA and CDR2 FQGNSA. The trim removed 3 bases at V and 9 bases at J, leaving 8 bases unmatched. The CDR3 region is CASSLADRGAAQYF. The CDR3 DNA sequence: TGTGCCAGCAGCTTGGCGGACAGGGGAGCGGCCCAGTACTTC.

The V gene is TRBV18, the J gene TRBJ1-1, with 9 bases identical to TRBD1. Germline V lookup: CDR1 KGHSH, CDR2 LQKENI. The trim removed 3 bases at V and 1 base at J, leaving 0 bases unmatched. The CDR3 is made up of 14 amino acids. CDR3 in amino acids: CASSPTGGNTEAFF. The CDR3 coding sequence is TGTGCCAGCTCACCGACAGGGGGGAACACTGAAGCTTTCTTT. Full variable domain (missing parts from reference TRBV18 and TRBJ1-1): NAGVMQNPRHLVRRRGQEARLRCSPMKGHSHVYWYRQLPEEGLKFMVYLQKENIIDESGMPKERFSAEFPKEGPSILRIQQVVRGDSAAYFCASSPTGGNTEAFFGQGTRLTVV.

V is TRBV7-2 and J is TRBJ1-1; D gene uncertain. Trimming took off 0 bases at V and 1 base at J, with 6 bases between the two ends. CDR1 and CDR2 (germline): SGHTA, FQGNSA. CDR3 length: 14 residues. The CDR3 here is CASSLAYGNTEAFF. The DNA of the CDR3 is TGTGCCAGCAGCTTAGCCTACGGGAACACTGAAGCTTTCTTT. Full variable domain (remainder filled in from reference TRBV7-2 and TRBJ1-1): GAGVSQSPSNKVTEKGKDVELRCDPISGHTALYWYRQSLGQGLEFLIYFQGNSAPDKSGLPSDRFSAERTGGSVSTLTIQRTQQEDSAVYLCASSLAYGNTEAFFGQGTRLTVV.

This clone has a single count. V gene TRBV5-1 combines with J gene TRBJ2-2; D gene unclear. Looked up from germline, CDR1 is SGHRS and CDR2 is YFSETQ. The CDR3 contains 17 residues. Trimming cost V 3 bases and J 0 bases, with 15 bases left between them. CDR3 region: CASSSGTGTANTGELFF. The CDR3 DNA sequence: TGCGCCAGCAGCTCCGGAACGGGCACCGCGAACACCGGGGAGCTGTTTTTT.

This sequence joins TRBV7-2 and TRBJ1-5, with 7 bases that match TRBD1. The CDR3 is 15 residues long. Germline CDR1 and CDR2: SGHTA and FQGNSA. With V trimmed by 1 base and J by 6 bases, 6 bases remained unmatched. CDR3 coding DNA: TGTGCCAGCAGCTTAGTGGCGGCAGGGGGTCAGCCCCAGCATTTT. Translation gives CASSLVAAGGQPQHF.

The chain carries TRBV7-8 and TRBJ2-7; 10 bases match TRBD2. From germline, CDR1 is SGHVS and CDR2 FQNEAQ. The CDR3 length is 14 residues. V lost 3 bases and J lost 5; bases outside the gene matches: 4. The CDR3 is CASSFQREGHEQYF. Here the CDR3 DNA reads TGTGCCAGCAGCTTCCAGCGGGAGGGTCACGAGCAGTACTTC. Supplemented by reference TRBV7-8 and TRBJ2-7, the full variable domain reads GAGVSQSPRYKVAKRGQDVALRCDPISGHVSLFWYQQALGQGPEFLTYFQNEAQLDKSGLPSDRFFAERPEGSVSTLKIQRTQQEDSAVYLCASSFQREGHEQYFGPGTRLTVT.

V gene TRBV10-3 combines with J gene TRBJ1-4; D possibly corresponds to TRBD1 (5 bases). Germline CDR1 is ENHRY and CDR2 is SYGVKD. This CDR3 comprises 14 residues. V lost 3 bases and J 7 bases, leaving 12 bases between the germline ends. CDR3 in amino acids: CAISEGGAGEKLFF. The CDR3 DNA reads TGTGCCATCAGTGAAGGAGGGGCCGGTGAAAAACTGTTTTTT.

The chain has TRBV2 and TRBJ2-5; D is ambiguous. CDR1 SNHLY and CDR2 FYNNEI come from the germline V gene. Trimming cost V 7 bases and J 5 bases, with 11 bases left between them. There are 12 residues in the CDR3. The CDR3 sequence: CASKVLGETQYF. As DNA, the CDR3 is TGTGCCAGCAAGGTCCTCGGGGAGACCCAGTACTTC.

The chain employs TRBV19 and TRBJ2-6, with TRBD2 identical over 13 bases. The CDR3 is 19 residues long. V shed 5 bases and J 2 bases; nucleotides not matched to a gene: 9. Germline CDR1 reads LNHDA; CDR2 reads SQIVND (reference sequence). CDR3 region: CASSPEGLAGFAGANVLTF. The CDR3 DNA reads as TGTGCCAGTAGTCCCGAGGGACTAGCGGGATTTGCTGGGGCCAACGTCCTGACTTTC.

The V call is TRBV11-3, the J call TRBJ2-1; TRBD2 matches 9 bases. CDR1 is SGHNT, CDR2 YENEEA, per germline. There are 15 residues in the CDR3. V lost 5 bases, J lost 7 bases, and 9 bases stayed unmatched. CDR3 in amino acids: CASSQDSGSENEQFF. The CDR3 bases are TGTGCCAGCAGCCAAGATAGCGGGAGTGAGAATGAGCAGTTCTTC.

The V call is TRBV5-4, the J call TRBJ2-3, with 7 bases aligning to TRBD2. This CDR3 spans 15 amino acids. Germline V gene sequence: CDR1 SGHNT, CDR2 YYREEE (reference sequence). With 1 base clipped from V and 6 bases from J, the junction kept 8 bases outside the gene matches. CDR3 sequence reads: CASSLIGLEVDTQYF. CDR3 in DNA: TGTGCCAGCAGCTTGATCGGACTAGAGGTGGATACGCAGTATTTT. Looking up the rest from reference TRBV5-4 and TRBJ2-3 gives the full variable domain: ETGVTQSPTHLIKTRGQQVTLRCSSQSGHNTVSWYQQALGQGPQFIFQYYREEENGRGNFPPRFSGLQFPNYSSELNVNALELDDSALYLCASSLIGLEVDTQYFGPGTRLTVL.

J is TRBJ2-1 and V is TRBV5-1; possible D gene TRBD1, 5 bases. Trimming took off 4 bases at V and 0 bases at J, with 11 bases between the two ends. Germline loops: CDR1 SGHRS, CDR2 YFSETQ. The CDR3 runs 15 residues. CDR3 loop: CASSRTQSSYNEQFF. CDR3 sequence (DNA): TGCGCCAGCAGCAGGACACAAAGCTCCTACAATGAGCAGTTCTTC.

This chain uses TRBV27 with TRBJ2-3; D is possibly TRBD2 (5 bases). This CDR3 spans 14 amino acids. The germline V and J ends were trimmed by 3 bases and 13 bases, with 20 bases remaining between them. Germline V gene data show CDR1 as MNHEY and CDR2 as SMNVEV (reference sequence). The chain's CDR3 is CASSFRAEAPSKYF. The CDR3 DNA follows: TGTGCCAGCAGTTTTAGGGCGGAGGCACCCTCGAAGTATTTT.

This chain joins TRBV9 and TRBJ2-5; 9 nucleotides align to TRBD1. The CDR3 extends over 14 amino acids. After removal of 2 bases from V and 5 bases from J, the junction contained 4 bases not matched to a gene. Germline V CDR1 and CDR2: SGDLS, YYNGEE. The CDR3 sequence: CASSVGTGIETQYF. Here the CDR3 DNA reads TGTGCCAGCAGCGTCGGGACAGGGATCGAGACCCAGTACTTC.